This entry lists 23 T cell receptor beta chains sequenced from one sample in a study of CD8+ T cells in alopecia areata. Sequencing relied on a cDNA template that was reverse transcribed from extracted RNA. Sequencing was performed with immunoSEQ multiplex PCR; in TCRdb, only in-frame clones are kept and a portion is missing. The repertoire holds 200,000 to 250,000 clones, with about three fifths as singletons. Treatment: oral pan-JAK inhibitor, 5-10 mg twice daily. The input for sequencing was CD4+ T cells sorted from blood, taken at week 4, from a patient treated with tofacitinib. The receptor source for this set is a human donor with alopecia areata.

V and J are TRBV11-1 and TRBJ2-3; 8 bases are a match to TRBD2. J lost 1 base, V lost 6 bases, and 6 bases had no gene match. This CDR3 contains 15 residues. Germline V gene sequence: CDR1 SGHAT, CDR2 FQDESV (reference sequence). This CDR3 reads CASRPGTRGTDTQYF. In nucleotides, the CDR3 is TGTGCCAGCAGACCTGGGACTAGGGGCACAGATACGCAGTATTTT.

The chain joins TRBV2 to TRBJ2-2; a possible D gene is TRBD1 (5 bases). The CDR3 is 14 amino acids. V gave up 3 bases and J gave up 4 bases, with 9 bases separating them. Per germline, CDR1 SNHLY and CDR2 FYNNEI. This CDR3 is CASSDRGGTGELFF. CDR3 DNA sequence: TGTGCCAGCAGTGATAGGGGCGGCACCGGGGAGCTGTTTTTT.

This clone showed up just once. V gene TRBV2 combines with J gene TRBJ2-7; tentatively, D is TRBD2 (5 bases). The V gene lost 6 bases and the J gene lost 2 bases, with 8 bases spanning the gap. Per the germline V gene, CDR1 is SNHLY and CDR2 is FYNNEI. The length of the CDR3 is 12 residues. In nucleotides, the CDR3 is TGTGCCAGCAGCGACTACACCTACGAGCAGTACTTC. Translating it yields CASSDYTYEQYF.

The chain links TRBV13 to TRBJ2-7; 7 bases are shared with TRBD1. The ends lost 8 bases at V and 4 bases at J; junction bases unmatched: 11. The CDR3 has 14 amino acids. Germline CDR1 is PRHDT and CDR2 is FYEKMQ (reference sequence). In nucleotides, the CDR3 is TGTGCCAGCCGAACGACAGGGTTTGGGTACGAGCAGTACTTC. This gives the protein CASRTTGFGYEQYF.

The V gene is TRBV2, the J gene TRBJ2-5; D is undetermined. Deletions cut 6 bases from V and 2 bases from J, with 10 bases between. CDR3 length: 13 residues. Germline CDR1 SNHLY, CDR2 FYNNEI. CDR3 nucleotides: TGTGCCAGCAGAATGACAAATCAAGAGACCCAGTACTTC. Amino acid sequence: CASRMTNQETQYF.

V is TRBV29-1 and J is TRBJ2-5; either TRBD1 or TRBD2 may fit D (5 bases each). Germline V gives CDR1 SQVTM, CDR2 ANQGSEA. The length of the CDR3 is 15 residues. With 6 bases removed from V and 1 base from J, the gap between germline ends came to 18 bases. The CDR3 here is CSVNRLGATQETQYF. In nucleotides, the CDR3 is TGCAGCGTCAACCGCCTCGGGGCCACCCAAGAGACCCAGTACTTC.

The chain recombines TRBV11-1 with TRBJ2-3, with 12 bases aligning to TRBD2. Unmatched junction bases numbered 2, after V lost 5 bases and J lost 2 bases. CDR1 SGHAT and CDR2 FQDESV come from the germline V gene (reference sequence). The length of the CDR3 is 15 residues. CDR3 loop: CASSPSGGATDTQYF. DNA of the CDR3: TGTGCCAGCAGCCCTAGCGGGGGGGCCACAGATACGCAGTATTTT.

The rearrangement uses TRBV27 and TRBJ1-6; no definite D call. The CDR3 contains 15 residues. Germline CDR1 and CDR2: MNHEY and SMNVEV (reference sequence). Trimming cost V 3 bases and J 8 bases, with 14 bases left between them. The CDR3 nucleotides read TGTGCCAGCAGTTTTGCCCACTTCGGGGATTCACCCCTCCACTTT. It yields the protein CASSFAHFGDSPLHF.

This rearrangement joins TRBV15 to TRBJ1-1; D perhaps matches TRBD1 (5 bases). Looked up from germline, CDR1 is LNHNV and CDR2 is YYDKDF (reference sequence). The germline V and J ends were trimmed by 6 bases and 3 bases, with 14 bases remaining between them. The CDR3 has 14 residues. The CDR3 DNA follows: TGTGCCACCAGTAGCAGGGAGGGTTACACTGAAGCTTTCTTT. Encoded protein: CATSSREGYTEAFF.

The DNA of the CDR3 is TGTGCCAACCGACAGACTAGCGGCACAGATACGCAGTATTTT. Its protein product is CANRQTSGTDTQYF. This chain joins TRBV7-2 and TRBJ2-3; 8 positions match TRBD2. The length of the CDR3 is 14 residues. Germline V CDR1 and CDR2: SGHTA, FQGNSA. Unmatched junction bases numbered 7, after V lost 10 bases and J lost 1 base.

This chain joins TRBV4-1 and TRBJ1-5; 9 bases map to TRBD1. Trimming cost V 4 bases and J 4 bases; bases outside gene matches: 5. The CDR3 length is 15 residues. Germline V gives CDR1 MGHRA, CDR2 YSYEKL. The CDR3 bases are TGCGCCAGCAGCCGGCTTGGACAGGGGAATCAGCCCCAGCATTTT. Residues: CASSRLGQGNQPQHF.

The chain couples TRBV27 to TRBJ2-5; D not resolved. The V end was cut by 3 bases, the J end by 5 bases, with 10 bases between. The CDR3 is 13 residues long. Looked up from germline, CDR1 is MNHEY and CDR2 is SMNVEV (reference sequence). CDR3 sequence (DNA): TGTGCCAGCAGTTTGGGCATGAGGGAGACCCAGTACTTC. Translating gives CASSLGMRETQYF.

The chain couples TRBV28 to TRBJ1-5, with unresolved D. V was clipped by 7 bases and J by 7 bases, with 11 bases between them. Germline-derived CDR1 and CDR2 are MDHEN and SYDVKM. There are 12 residues in the CDR3. In nucleotides, the CDR3 is TGTGCCAGCACTTCCCCGGGGCAGCCCCAGCATTTT. This codes for CASTSPGQPQHF.

This clone was counted once. V is TRBV7-2 and J is TRBJ1-2; D remains ambiguous. V lost 4 bases and J lost 2, with 17 bases in between. Germline V gene lookup returns CDR1 SGHTA and CDR2 FQGNSA. This CDR3 spans 16 amino acids. CDR3 in amino acids: CASSSNRRLLNYGYTF. CDR3 nucleotide sequence: TGTGCCAGCAGCTCGAACCGACGTCTGTTAAACTATGGCTACACCTTC.

V gene TRBV7-2 combines with J gene TRBJ1-2; D unclear. This CDR3 region has 12 residues. Germline V CDR1 and CDR2: SGHTA, FQGNSA. V was trimmed by 3 bases and J by 10 bases, leaving 12 bases between them. The chain's CDR3 is CASSFNNEVYTF. CDR3 DNA: TGTGCCAGCAGCTTCAACAACGAGGTCTACACCTTC.

The rearrangement uses TRBV25-1 and TRBJ2-5; 8 bases fit TRBD1. The V and J ends lost 4 bases and 2 bases, in that order; junction bases with no gene match: 9. The germline V gene has CDR1 MGHDK and CDR2 SYGVNS. The CDR3 sequence is 16 residues long. The CDR3 protein is CASSASLRQGQETQYF. The DNA of the CDR3 is TGTGCCAGCAGTGCCTCCCTCCGACAGGGGCAAGAGACCCAGTACTTC.

V usage is TRBV25-1 and J usage is TRBJ1-1; 10 nucleotides line up with TRBD1. V lost 1 base, J lost 9 bases, and 2 bases stayed unmatched. Germline V gives CDR1 MGHDK, CDR2 SYGVNS. CDR3 length: 13 amino acids. The chain's CDR3 is CASSEWDRGQAFF. In DNA, the CDR3 is TGTGCCAGCAGTGAATGGGACAGGGGACAAGCTTTCTTT. Full variable domain (outside the CDR3, taken from reference TRBV25-1 and TRBJ1-1): EADIYQTPRYLVIGTGKKITLECSQTMGHDKMYWYQQDPGMELHLIHYSYGVNSTEKGDLSSESTVSRIRTEHFPLTLESARPSHTSQYLCASSEWDRGQAFFGQGTRLTVV.

V is TRBV5-1 and J is TRBJ2-7; TRBD1 aligns across 9 bases. Germline loops: CDR1 SGHRS, CDR2 YFSETQ. Unmatched junction bases numbered 6, after V lost 0 bases and J lost 5 bases. This CDR3 contains 15 residues. The CDR3 DNA reads TGCGCCAGCAGCTTGGCCGGGACAGGGAACGACGAGCAGTACTTC. This codes for CASSLAGTGNDEQYF.

This clone was seen a few times. This chain links TRBV29-1 with TRBJ1-5, with D hard to call. The CDR3 has 13 residues. Deletions cut 1 base from V and 6 bases from J, with 10 bases between. From germline, CDR1 is SQVTM and CDR2 ANQGSEA. CDR3 in amino acids: CSVEGGAGQPQHF. In DNA form, the CDR3 reads TGCAGCGTTGAAGGGGGTGCCGGTCAGCCCCAGCATTTT.

The chain links TRBV19 to TRBJ2-5; TRBD2 might be the D (5 bases). V was clipped by 8 bases and J by 6 bases, with 22 bases between them. Germline V lookup: CDR1 LNHDA, CDR2 SQIVND (reference sequence). The CDR3 totals 15 residues. Here the CDR3 reads CASSLEAAVGKTQYF. DNA for the CDR3: TGTGCCAGTTCTCTTGAAGCGGCCGTCGGGAAGACCCAGTACTTC.

This clone occurred once. This rearrangement joins TRBV4-1 to TRBJ1-1, with 10 bases matching TRBD1. The germline gives CDR1 MGHRA, CDR2 YSYEKL. The trim removed 4 bases at V and 4 bases at J, leaving 9 bases unmatched. CDR3 length: 16 residues. CDR3 region: CASSPGGQGVGTEAFF. CDR3 coding DNA: TGCGCCAGCAGCCCAGGTGGACAGGGGGTCGGCACTGAAGCTTTCTTT.

The chain combines TRBV30 with TRBJ2-3; D unclear. Per germline, CDR1 GTSNPN and CDR2 SVGIG (reference sequence). The CDR3 contains 15 residues. Between the trimmed V and J ends, which lost 8 bases and 0 bases, there was a span of 18 bases. CDR3 DNA: TGTGCCCTAGAACGCTCCCTCCTAAGCACAGATACGCAGTATTTT. This translates into CALERSLLSTDTQYF.

The genes are TRBV5-1 and TRBJ2-3, with 7 positions matching TRBD2. The V gene's germline CDR1 is SGHRS and CDR2 YFSETQ. J lost 2 bases, V lost 0 bases, and 6 bases had no gene match. The CDR3 is 16 amino acids. The CDR3 sequence: CASSLGLADATDTQYF. The CDR3 DNA sequence: TGCGCCAGCAGCTTGGGTCTAGCGGATGCCACAGATACGCAGTATTTT.